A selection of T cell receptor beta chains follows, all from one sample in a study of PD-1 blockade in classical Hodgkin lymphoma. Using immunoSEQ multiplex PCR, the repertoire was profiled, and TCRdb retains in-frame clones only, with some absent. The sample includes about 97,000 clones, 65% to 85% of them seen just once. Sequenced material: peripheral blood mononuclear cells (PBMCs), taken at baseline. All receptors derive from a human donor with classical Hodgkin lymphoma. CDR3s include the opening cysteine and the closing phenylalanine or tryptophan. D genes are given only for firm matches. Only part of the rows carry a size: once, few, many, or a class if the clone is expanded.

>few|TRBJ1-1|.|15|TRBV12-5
CASAARGGWSTEAFF
TGTGCTAGTGCCGCGCGGGGGGGATGGAGCACTGAAGCTTTCTTT
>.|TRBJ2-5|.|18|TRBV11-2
CASSLRHLRDNHKETQYF
TGTGCCAGCAGCTTGAGGCACCTTCGGGACAACCACAAAGAGACCCAGTACTTC
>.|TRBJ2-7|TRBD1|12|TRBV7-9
CASSLDRDEQYF
TGTGCCAGCAGCTTGGACAGGGACGAGCAGTACTTC
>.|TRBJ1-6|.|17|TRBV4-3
CASSQEAQGLRNSPLHF
TGCGCCAGCAGCCAAGAAGCCCAGGGCCTAAGGAATTCACCCCTCCACTTT
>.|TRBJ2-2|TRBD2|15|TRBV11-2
CASNNLAGGTGELFF
TGTGCCAGCAACAACCTAGCGGGGGGCACCGGGGAGCTGTTTTTT
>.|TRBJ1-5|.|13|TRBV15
CATSRGANQPQHF
TGTGCCACCAGCAGAGGGGCAAATCAGCCCCAGCATTTT
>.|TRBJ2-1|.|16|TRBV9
CASSLGQGRSAGEQFF
TGTGCCAGCAGCCTCGGACAAGGGAGGAGTGCCGGTGAGCAGTTCTTC
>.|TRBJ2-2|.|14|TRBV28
CASSLAGAFGELFF
TGTGCCAGCAGTTTGGCGGGGGCATTCGGGGAGCTGTTTTTT
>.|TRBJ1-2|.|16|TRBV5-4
CASSLGPSGNGIGYTF
TGTGCCAGCAGCTTGGGGCCGTCGGGGAACGGGATTGGCTACACCTTC
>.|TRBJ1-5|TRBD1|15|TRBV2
CASNSGDRSNQPQHF
TGTGCCAGCAACAGTGGGGACAGAAGTAATCAGCCCCAGCATTTT
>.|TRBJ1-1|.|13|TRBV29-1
CSVGGRENTEAFF
TGCAGCGTAGGGGGTCGGGAGAACACTGAAGCTTTCTTT
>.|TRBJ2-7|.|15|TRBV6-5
CASSLVLSGTHEQYF
TGTGCCAGCAGTTTGGTCCTTTCCGGGACTCACGAGCAGTACTTC
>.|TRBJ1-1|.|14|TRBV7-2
CASSLTVTNTEAFF
TGTGCCAGCAGCTTGACAGTTACGAACACTGAAGCTTTCTTT
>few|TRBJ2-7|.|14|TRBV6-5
CASRGTSFSYEQYF
TGTGCCAGCAGGGGTACTAGCTTCTCCTACGAGCAGTACTTC
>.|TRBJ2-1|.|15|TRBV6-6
CASSPLVTAKSEQFF
TGTGCCAGCAGCCCCCTAGTTACCGCTAAGAGTGAGCAGTTCTTC
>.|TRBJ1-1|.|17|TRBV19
CASSPPLSGGRNTEAFF
TGTGCCAGTAGCCCACCCCTGAGCGGCGGGCGAAACACTGAAGCTTTCTTT
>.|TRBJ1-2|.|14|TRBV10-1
CASSERQSGSGYTF
TGCGCCAGCAGTGAGAGGCAGAGTGGGAGCGGCTACACCTTC
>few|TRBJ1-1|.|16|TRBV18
CASSPNSPAGATEAFF
TGTGCCAGCTCACCAAATTCCCCCGCCGGGGCCACTGAAGCTTTCTTT
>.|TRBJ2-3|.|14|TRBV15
CATSRELRADTQYF
TGTGCCACCAGCAGGGAACTCCGAGCAGATACGCAGTATTTT
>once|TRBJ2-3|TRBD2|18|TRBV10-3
CAIRWGLAGGGTSDTQYF
TGTGCCATCAGATGGGGACTAGCGGGGGGCGGGACGTCAGATACGCAGTATTTT
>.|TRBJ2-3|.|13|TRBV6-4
CASSGGRTDTQYF
TGTGCCAGCAGTGGGGGCCGCACAGATACGCAGTATTTT
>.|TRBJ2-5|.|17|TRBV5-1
CASSLGIGTRTGETQYF
TGCGCCAGCAGCTTGGGGATCGGGACAAGGACGGGAGAGACCCAGTACTTC
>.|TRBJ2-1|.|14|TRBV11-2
CASSSGTRYNEQFF
TGTGCCAGCAGCTCCGGGACACGGTACAATGAGCAGTTCTTC
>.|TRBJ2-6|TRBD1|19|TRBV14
CASSPTAGRGRFGANVLTF
TGTGCCAGCAGCCCGACCGCCGGCAGGGGGCGCTTTGGGGCCAACGTCCTGACTTTC
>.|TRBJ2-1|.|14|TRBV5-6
CASRQGLLYNEQFF
TGTGCCAGCCGGCAGGGGCTCCTCTACAATGAGCAGTTCTTC
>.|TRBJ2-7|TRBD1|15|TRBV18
CASSPRTGDKSEQYF
TGTGCCAGCTCACCAAGAACAGGGGACAAGAGCGAGCAGTACTTC
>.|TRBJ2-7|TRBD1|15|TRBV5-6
CASSGDRGSSYEQYF
TGTGCCAGCAGCGGGGACAGGGGTTCGTCCTACGAGCAGTACTTC
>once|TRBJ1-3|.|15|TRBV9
CASSVDGSSGNTIYF
TGTGCCAGCAGCGTAGACGGGAGCTCTGGAAACACCATATATTTT
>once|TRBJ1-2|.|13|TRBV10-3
CAISGQAGEGYTF
TGTGCCATCAGTGGACAGGCAGGGGAAGGCTACACCTTC
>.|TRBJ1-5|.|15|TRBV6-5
CASSPYGGNDQPQHF
TGTGCCAGCAGCCCTTATGGAGGGAACGATCAGCCCCAGCATTTT
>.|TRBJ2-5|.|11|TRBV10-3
CAISEWETQYF
TGTGCCATCAGTGAGTGGGAGACCCAGTACTTC
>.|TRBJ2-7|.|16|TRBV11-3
CASSLGGDIGGYEQYF
TGTGCCAGCAGCTTAGGGGGCGATATCGGGGGCTACGAGCAGTACTTC
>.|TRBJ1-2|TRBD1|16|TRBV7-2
CASSRTGTGANYGYTF
TGTGCCAGCAGCCGAACTGGGACAGGGGCTAACTATGGCTACACCTTC
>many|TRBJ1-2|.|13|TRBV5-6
CASSLGRGYGYTF
TGTGCCAGCAGCTTGGGGCGCGGATATGGCTACACCTTC
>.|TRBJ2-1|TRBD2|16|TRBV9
CASSVGAGVGYNEQFF
TGTGCCAGCAGCGTAGGTGCGGGAGTGGGGTACAATGAGCAGTTCTTC
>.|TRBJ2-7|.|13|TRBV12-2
CASRSLGGREQYF
TGTGCAAGTCGGTCTCTCGGGGGGCGTGAGCAGTACTTC
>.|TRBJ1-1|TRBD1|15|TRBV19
CASSSATGANTEAFF
TGTGCCAGTAGTTCAGCGACAGGGGCGAACACTGAAGCTTTCTTT
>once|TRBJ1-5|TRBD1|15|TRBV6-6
CASSFGQGAGQPQHF
TGTGCCAGCAGTTTTGGCCAGGGGGCTGGACAGCCCCAGCATTTT
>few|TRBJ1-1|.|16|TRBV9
CASSSRRHRRETEAFF
TGTGCCAGCAGCTCCCGCCGACATAGGAGGGAAACTGAAGCTTTCTTT
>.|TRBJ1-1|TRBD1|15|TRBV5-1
CASSSTGTGGTEAFF
TGCGCCAGCAGCTCGACCGGGACAGGGGGCACTGAAGCTTTCTTT
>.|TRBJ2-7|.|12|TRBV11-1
CASSFDLYEQYF
TGTGCCAGCAGCTTCGACCTCTACGAGCAGTACTTC
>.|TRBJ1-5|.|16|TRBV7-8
CASSLAQGAGNQPQHF
TGTGCCAGCAGCTTAGCACAAGGGGCCGGCAATCAGCCCCAGCATTTT
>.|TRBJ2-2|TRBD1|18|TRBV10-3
CAISEPGTGTGGTGELFF
TGTGCCATCAGTGAGCCAGGTACCGGGACAGGGGGCACCGGGGAGCTGTTTTTT
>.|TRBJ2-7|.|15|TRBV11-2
CAGSLTDSRWGEQYF
TGTGCCGGCAGCTTAACGGACAGCCGGTGGGGCGAGCAGTACTTC
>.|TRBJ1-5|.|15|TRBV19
CATISQPYSNQPQHF
TGTGCCACAATATCACAGCCTTATAGCAATCAGCCCCAGCATTTT
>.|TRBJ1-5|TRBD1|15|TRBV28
CASSQGGQEKEPQHF
TGTGCCAGCAGCCAAGGGGGACAGGAAAAGGAGCCCCAGCATTTT
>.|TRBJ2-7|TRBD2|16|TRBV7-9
CASSLSLGGRGYEQYF
TGTGCCAGCAGCTTATCCCTTGGCGGGAGAGGCTACGAGCAGTACTTC
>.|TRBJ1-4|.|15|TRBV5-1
CASSRDPNGVGKLFF
TGCGCCAGCAGTCGTGACCCGAACGGGGTAGGAAAACTGTTTTTT
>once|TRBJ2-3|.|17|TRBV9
CASSRSSFRSYTDTQYF
TGTGCCAGCAGCCGTTCCTCGTTCCGTTCATACACAGATACGCAGTATTTT
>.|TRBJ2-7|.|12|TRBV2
CASSPTTYEQYF
TGTGCCAGCAGCCCGACTACCTACGAGCAGTACTTC
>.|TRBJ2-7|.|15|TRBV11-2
CASSLGPVSSYEQYF
TGTGCCAGCAGCCTGGGCCCCGTAAGCTCCTACGAGCAGTACTTC